Listed below are T cell receptor beta chains from one sample, sequenced in a study of T cell changes during pregnancy in multiple sclerosis. Sequencing was performed with immunoSEQ multiplex PCR; in TCRdb, only in-frame clones are kept and a portion is missing. The sample lists about 67,000 clones; about 90% were seen once. Sequenced here: peripheral blood, sampled after pregnancy. These receptors were taken from a female donor with multiple sclerosis, enrolled in a pregnancy study. The CDR3 runs from the conserved cysteine through the conserved F or W. Fields, in order: clone size, J gene, V gene, D gene, CDR3 DNA, CDR3 protein. D genes are given only for firm matches. The size field is filled for only some rows; it gives once, few, many or a size class.

clone_size: -; j_call: TRBJ1-1; v_call: TRBV11-2; d_call: -; cdr3_nt: TGTGCCAGCAGCTTTGATCTAGAAGGGAACACTGAAGCTTTCTTT; cdr3_aa: CASSFDLEGNTEAFF
clone_size: -; j_call: TRBJ1-2; v_call: TRBV25-1; d_call: -; cdr3_nt: TGTGCCAGCAGTGACTCCGGGACTACGGGGGGCTACACCTTC; cdr3_aa: CASSDSGTTGGYTF
clone_size: -; j_call: TRBJ2-2; v_call: TRBV10-3; d_call: TRBD1; cdr3_nt: TGTGCCATCAGTTTCTCATTGTCTCGGACAGGGTCTTTCCGGGAGCTGTTTTTT; cdr3_aa: CAISFSLSRTGSFRELFF
clone_size: -; j_call: TRBJ2-1; v_call: TRBV6-5; d_call: -; cdr3_nt: TGTGCCAGCAGTTACTCGTACGGGAGATTCAACAATGAGCAGTTCTTC; cdr3_aa: CASSYSYGRFNNEQFF
clone_size: -; j_call: TRBJ1-3; v_call: TRBV5-4; d_call: -; cdr3_nt: TGTGCCAGCAGCTTGGGGGGCCGGAGCTCTGGAAACACCATATATTTT; cdr3_aa: CASSLGGRSSGNTIYF
clone_size: -; j_call: TRBJ2-7; v_call: TRBV7-6; d_call: TRBD1; cdr3_nt: TGTGCCAGCAGCCCGAGGGACAGGGCCTCCCTCTTGTCCTACGAGCAGTACTTC; cdr3_aa: CASSPRDRASLLSYEQYF
clone_size: once; j_call: TRBJ2-7; v_call: TRBV19; d_call: TRBD1; cdr3_nt: TGTGCCAGTAGTATACAGGGGGCCGAGCAGTACTTC; cdr3_aa: CASSIQGAEQYF
clone_size: -; j_call: TRBJ1-4; v_call: TRBV6-1; d_call: TRBD1; cdr3_nt: TGTGCCAGCAGGAGAACAGGGGACGAAAAACTGTTTTTT; cdr3_aa: CASRRTGDEKLFF
clone_size: -; j_call: TRBJ1-2; v_call: TRBV2; d_call: -; cdr3_nt: TGTGCCAGCAGTCGGCCGGTTGGAGGCTATGGCTACACCTTC; cdr3_aa: CASSRPVGGYGYTF
clone_size: -; j_call: TRBJ1-5; v_call: TRBV28; d_call: -; cdr3_nt: TGTGCCAGCAGTTTCGGGGTCAATCAGCCCCAGCATTTT; cdr3_aa: CASSFGVNQPQHF
clone_size: -; j_call: TRBJ2-2; v_call: TRBV5-4; d_call: TRBD1; cdr3_nt: TGTGCCAGCAGCCCCACCGGGACAGGGGACACCGGGGAGCTGTTTTTT; cdr3_aa: CASSPTGTGDTGELFF
clone_size: -; j_call: TRBJ2-7; v_call: TRBV28; d_call: TRBD1; cdr3_nt: TGTGCCAGCAGTTCCACAGGGGCCGGGGCCTACGAGCAGTACTTC; cdr3_aa: CASSSTGAGAYEQYF
clone_size: -; j_call: TRBJ1-1; v_call: TRBV9; d_call: -; cdr3_nt: TGTGCCAGCAGCCTCGGAGGGGACACTGAAGCTTTCTTT; cdr3_aa: CASSLGGDTEAFF
clone_size: -; j_call: TRBJ1-1; v_call: TRBV9; d_call: -; cdr3_nt: TGTGCCAGCAGCGTTACCGACAGACACACTGAAGCTTTCTTT; cdr3_aa: CASSVTDRHTEAFF
clone_size: -; j_call: TRBJ2-7; v_call: TRBV28; d_call: -; cdr3_nt: TGTGCCAGCAGTATCAGACTCTCCTACGAGCAGTACTTC; cdr3_aa: CASSIRLSYEQYF
clone_size: medium-sized; j_call: TRBJ1-5; v_call: TRBV19; d_call: TRBD1; cdr3_nt: TGTGCCACCGAAAGTGGGACAGGGTTAAGACAGCCCCAGCATTTT; cdr3_aa: CATESGTGLRQPQHF
clone_size: -; j_call: TRBJ2-2; v_call: TRBV12-5; d_call: TRBD2; cdr3_nt: TGTGCTAGTGGTTTGGTACTAGCGGGAGGGCCAAAGACCGGGGAGCTGTTTTTT; cdr3_aa: CASGLVLAGGPKTGELFF
clone_size: -; j_call: TRBJ2-5; v_call: TRBV30; d_call: TRBD1; cdr3_nt: TGTGCCTGGAGTACCCTAGGACAGGGGGAAAAGACCCAGTACTTC; cdr3_aa: CAWSTLGQGEKTQYF
clone_size: once; j_call: TRBJ2-1; v_call: TRBV18; d_call: TRBD1; cdr3_nt: TGTGCCAGCTCACCAGCCGGGACAGGACCCTACAATGAGCAGTTCTTC; cdr3_aa: CASSPAGTGPYNEQFF
clone_size: -; j_call: TRBJ1-2; v_call: TRBV7-3; d_call: TRBD1; cdr3_nt: TGTGCCAGCAGCCCAGGGGGCGGCTATGGCTACACCTTC; cdr3_aa: CASSPGGGYGYTF
clone_size: -; j_call: TRBJ2-3; v_call: TRBV5-6; d_call: -; cdr3_nt: TGTGCCAGCAGCCCCGAAGCGGTCACAGATACGCAGTATTTT; cdr3_aa: CASSPEAVTDTQYF
clone_size: -; j_call: TRBJ1-1; v_call: TRBV9; d_call: -; cdr3_nt: TGTGCCAGCAGCGTCGGACAGCTAAACACTGAAGCTTTCTTT; cdr3_aa: CASSVGQLNTEAFF
clone_size: -; j_call: TRBJ2-5; v_call: TRBV9; d_call: -; cdr3_nt: TGTGCCAGCAGTTACAGTCAAGAGACCCAGTACTTC; cdr3_aa: CASSYSQETQYF
clone_size: -; j_call: TRBJ2-7; v_call: TRBV2; d_call: -; cdr3_nt: TGTGCCAGCAGTGAAGAGAGCTACGAGCAGTACTTC; cdr3_aa: CASSEESYEQYF
clone_size: -; j_call: TRBJ2-2; v_call: TRBV5-5; d_call: TRBD2; cdr3_nt: TGTGCCAGCAGTCGCGGGACTAGCGGATACACCGGGGAGCTGTTTTTT; cdr3_aa: CASSRGTSGYTGELFF
clone_size: -; j_call: TRBJ2-7; v_call: TRBV5-1; d_call: TRBD2; cdr3_nt: TGCGCCAGCAGCTTAGTTTCACTAGCTAGCGGGATATACGAGCAGTACTTC; cdr3_aa: CASSLVSLASGIYEQYF
clone_size: -; j_call: TRBJ2-2; v_call: TRBV6-6; d_call: TRBD2; cdr3_nt: TGTGCCAGCAGTACGGGACTAGCGGGAGGACGGGAGCTGTTTTTT; cdr3_aa: CASSTGLAGGRELFF
clone_size: -; j_call: TRBJ2-1; v_call: TRBV11-3; d_call: TRBD1; cdr3_nt: TGTGCCAGCAGCCCTAGGGGGACAGGGCCCTACAATGAGCAGTTCTTC; cdr3_aa: CASSPRGTGPYNEQFF
clone_size: -; j_call: TRBJ2-1; v_call: TRBV19; d_call: TRBD1; cdr3_nt: TGTGCCAGTAGTAAGGACAGGGTGGTCAATGAGCAGTTCTTC; cdr3_aa: CASSKDRVVNEQFF
clone_size: -; j_call: TRBJ1-3; v_call: TRBV14; d_call: TRBD1; cdr3_nt: TGTGCCAGCAGCCAATTGGGGACAGGGCCTGGAAACACCATATATTTT; cdr3_aa: CASSQLGTGPGNTIYF
clone_size: -; j_call: TRBJ2-1; v_call: TRBV28; d_call: TRBD2; cdr3_nt: TGTGCCAGCAGTTTTCTAACATGGGTAGGCGGGAGGCCCCTTGCAGCGTTCTTC; cdr3_aa: CASSFLTWVGGRPLAAFF
clone_size: -; j_call: TRBJ2-1; v_call: TRBV5-1; d_call: -; cdr3_nt: TGCGCCAGCAGCTCTCAGGGTCCCGGTGAGCAGTTCTTC; cdr3_aa: CASSSQGPGEQFF
clone_size: -; j_call: TRBJ1-5; v_call: TRBV6-1; d_call: TRBD1; cdr3_nt: TGTGCCAGCAGATCTAGGACAGGTAGCAATCAGCCCCAGCATTTT; cdr3_aa: CASRSRTGSNQPQHF
clone_size: once; j_call: TRBJ2-5; v_call: TRBV9; d_call: TRBD2; cdr3_nt: TGTGCCAGCAGCGTAGAAACTAGCGGGAGGGCTTCAGAGACCCAGTACTTC; cdr3_aa: CASSVETSGRASETQYF
clone_size: -; j_call: TRBJ2-4; v_call: TRBV7-2; d_call: -; cdr3_nt: TGTGCCAGCAGCTTGGAGGCTGTGGCCAAAAACATTCAGTACTTC; cdr3_aa: CASSLEAVAKNIQYF
clone_size: once; j_call: TRBJ1-2; v_call: TRBV2; d_call: TRBD1; cdr3_nt: TGTGCCAGCAGCCCCGGGACAGGGAATGGCTACACCTTC; cdr3_aa: CASSPGTGNGYTF
clone_size: -; j_call: TRBJ1-2; v_call: TRBV15; d_call: TRBD1; cdr3_nt: TGTGCCACCAGCAGGGGACAGGCGGGAGGCTACACCTTC; cdr3_aa: CATSRGQAGGYTF
clone_size: -; j_call: TRBJ2-1; v_call: TRBV27; d_call: TRBD2; cdr3_nt: TGTGCCAGCAGCCCCGTTTGGGGTCTAGCGGGATTGTACAATGAGCAGTTCTTC; cdr3_aa: CASSPVWGLAGLYNEQFF
clone_size: -; j_call: TRBJ2-7; v_call: TRBV5-6; d_call: TRBD2; cdr3_nt: TGTGCCAGCAGCTCGACGACTAGCGGGAGGAGGTACGAGCAGTACTTC; cdr3_aa: CASSSTTSGRRYEQYF
clone_size: -; j_call: TRBJ1-2; v_call: TRBV4-2; d_call: -; cdr3_nt: TGTGCCAGCAGCCCGACGCGGACTAGGGGTGGTGACTATGGCTACACCTTC; cdr3_aa: CASSPTRTRGGDYGYTF
clone_size: -; j_call: TRBJ2-1; v_call: TRBV5-6; d_call: -; cdr3_nt: TGTGCCAGCAGCCCGGATCCAGGGCACTCCTACAATGAGCAGTTCTTC; cdr3_aa: CASSPDPGHSYNEQFF
clone_size: -; j_call: TRBJ1-5; v_call: TRBV13; d_call: TRBD1; cdr3_nt: TGTGCCAGCAGCTCGCGGACAGGAGAATATAGCAATCAGCCCCAGCATTTT; cdr3_aa: CASSSRTGEYSNQPQHF
clone_size: once; j_call: TRBJ2-1; v_call: TRBV5-6; d_call: TRBD2; cdr3_nt: TGTGCCAGCAGCTTGGGGCTAGCGGGAATCGGCGATGAGCAGTTCTTC; cdr3_aa: CASSLGLAGIGDEQFF
clone_size: -; j_call: TRBJ2-2; v_call: TRBV5-1; d_call: -; cdr3_nt: TGCGCCAGCAGCTTGGGGACTTACGAGTCCGGGGAGCTGTTTTTT; cdr3_aa: CASSLGTYESGELFF
clone_size: once; j_call: TRBJ2-5; v_call: TRBV30; d_call: -; cdr3_nt: TGTGCCTGGACACGGGGGATCGAGACCCAGTACTTC; cdr3_aa: CAWTRGIETQYF
clone_size: -; j_call: TRBJ1-2; v_call: TRBV28; d_call: TRBD1; cdr3_nt: TGTGCCAGCAGTGTTACGGGACAGCTAGGCTATGGCTACACCTTC; cdr3_aa: CASSVTGQLGYGYTF
clone_size: -; j_call: TRBJ2-7; v_call: TRBV2; d_call: TRBD2; cdr3_nt: TGTGCCAGCAGTGAAGCGCGCACTAGCGGGAGTTACGAGCAGTACTTC; cdr3_aa: CASSEARTSGSYEQYF
clone_size: -; j_call: TRBJ2-3; v_call: TRBV7-9; d_call: TRBD2; cdr3_nt: TGTGCCAGCAGCTTCCTGACTAGCGTGCTCACAGATACGCAGTATTTT; cdr3_aa: CASSFLTSVLTDTQYF
clone_size: -; j_call: TRBJ2-7; v_call: TRBV25-1; d_call: -; cdr3_nt: TGTGCCAGCAGTTTTCCCGGGGCCGGGGGCGAGCAGTACTTC; cdr3_aa: CASSFPGAGGEQYF
clone_size: -; j_call: TRBJ2-5; v_call: TRBV4-1; d_call: TRBD2; cdr3_nt: TGCGCCAGCAGCCCCCTAGGAGCGGGAGCCACACAAGAGACCCAGTACTTC; cdr3_aa: CASSPLGAGATQETQYF
clone_size: once; j_call: TRBJ2-5; v_call: TRBV30; d_call: -; cdr3_nt: TGTGCCTGGAGTGGCTTGAAGGGACTGAGGGAGACCCAGTACTTC; cdr3_aa: CAWSGLKGLRETQYF
clone_size: -; j_call: TRBJ2-1; v_call: TRBV28; d_call: TRBD2; cdr3_nt: TGTGCCAGCAGTCCGCTGTTACTAGCGGGAGCTCGGTTCTTC; cdr3_aa: CASSPLLLAGARFF
clone_size: -; j_call: TRBJ2-1; v_call: TRBV28; d_call: -; cdr3_nt: TGTGCCAGCAGTCCAAACCGGAGGGCCGGAGGGAATGAGCAGTTCTTC; cdr3_aa: CASSPNRRAGGNEQFF
clone_size: -; j_call: TRBJ2-1; v_call: TRBV11-3; d_call: -; cdr3_nt: TGTGCCAGCAGCCCCACGGGGGTGACTGAGCAGTTCTTC; cdr3_aa: CASSPTGVTEQFF
clone_size: few; j_call: TRBJ1-1; v_call: TRBV9; d_call: -; cdr3_nt: TGTGCCAGCAGCGTTTCCATGAACACTGAAGCTTTCTTT; cdr3_aa: CASSVSMNTEAFF
clone_size: -; j_call: TRBJ1-2; v_call: TRBV5-5; d_call: TRBD1; cdr3_nt: TGTGCCAGCAGCCCCTGGACAGGGATCGACTATGGCTACACCTTC; cdr3_aa: CASSPWTGIDYGYTF
clone_size: -; j_call: TRBJ2-7; v_call: TRBV27; d_call: TRBD1; cdr3_nt: TGTGCCAGCAGATCCGAGGGACCGGGACAGGGCGTGTACGAGCAGTACTTC; cdr3_aa: CASRSEGPGQGVYEQYF
clone_size: -; j_call: TRBJ2-7; v_call: TRBV27; d_call: TRBD1; cdr3_nt: TGTGCCAGCAGTGGTGCTGGACAGGGTAACTACGAGCAGTACTTC; cdr3_aa: CASSGAGQGNYEQYF
clone_size: -; j_call: TRBJ2-7; v_call: TRBV7-9; d_call: -; cdr3_nt: TGTGCCAGCAGCTTTTTCAACGAGCAGTACTTC; cdr3_aa: CASSFFNEQYF
clone_size: -; j_call: TRBJ1-1; v_call: TRBV2; d_call: TRBD1; cdr3_nt: TGTGCCAGCAGCGCCCGGGACAGGGGGCTCACTGAAGCTTTCTTT; cdr3_aa: CASSARDRGLTEAFF